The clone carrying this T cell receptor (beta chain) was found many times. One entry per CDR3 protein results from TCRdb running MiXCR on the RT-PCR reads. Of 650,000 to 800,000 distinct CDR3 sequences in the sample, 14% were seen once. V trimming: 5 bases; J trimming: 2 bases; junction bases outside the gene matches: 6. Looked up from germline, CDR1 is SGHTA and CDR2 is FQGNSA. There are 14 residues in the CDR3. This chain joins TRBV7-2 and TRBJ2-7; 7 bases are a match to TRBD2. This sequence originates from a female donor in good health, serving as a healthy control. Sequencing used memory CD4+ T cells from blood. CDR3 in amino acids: CASSLSGPPYEQYF. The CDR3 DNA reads TGTGCCAGCAGCCTTAGCGGGCCGCCCTACGAGCAGTACTTC. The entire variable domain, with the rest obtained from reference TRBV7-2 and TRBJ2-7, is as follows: GAGVSQSPSNKVTEKGKDVELRCDPISGHTALYWYRQSLGQGLEFLIYFQGNSAPDKSGLPSDRFSAERTGGSVSTLTIQRTQQEDSAVYLCASSLSGPPYEQYFGPGTRLTVT.